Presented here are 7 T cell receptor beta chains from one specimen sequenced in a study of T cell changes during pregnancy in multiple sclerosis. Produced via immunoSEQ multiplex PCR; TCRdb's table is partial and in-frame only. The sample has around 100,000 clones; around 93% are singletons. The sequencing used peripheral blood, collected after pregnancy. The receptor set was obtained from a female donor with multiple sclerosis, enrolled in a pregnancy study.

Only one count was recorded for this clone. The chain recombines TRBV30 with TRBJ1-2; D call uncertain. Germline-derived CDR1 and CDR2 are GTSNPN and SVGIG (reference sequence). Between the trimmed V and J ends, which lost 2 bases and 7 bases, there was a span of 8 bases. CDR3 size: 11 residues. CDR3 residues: CAWSFDFGYTF. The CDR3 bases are TGTGCCTGGAGTTTCGACTTTGGCTACACCTTC.

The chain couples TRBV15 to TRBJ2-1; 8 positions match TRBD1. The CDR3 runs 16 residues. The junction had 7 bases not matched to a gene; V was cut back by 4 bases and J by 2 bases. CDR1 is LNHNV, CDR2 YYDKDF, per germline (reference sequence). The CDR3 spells CATSTWTGKAYNEQFF. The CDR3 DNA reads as TGTGCCACCAGCACCTGGACAGGGAAGGCCTACAATGAGCAGTTCTTC.

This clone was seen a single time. CDR3 sequence: CASSLADRGNNSPLHF. The CDR3 DNA is TGTGCCAGCAGCTTAGCGGACAGGGGTAATAATTCACCCCTCCACTTT. The chain joins TRBV7-2 to TRBJ1-6; the match to TRBD1 covers 9 bases. Losses at the gene ends were 0 bases for V and 5 bases for J; bases not matched to a gene: 2. This CDR3 spans 16 amino acids. CDR1 is SGHTA and CDR2 is FQGNSA in the germline V gene. Supplemented by reference TRBV7-2 and TRBJ1-6, the full variable domain reads GAGVSQSPSNKVTEKGKDVELRCDPISGHTALYWYRQSLGQGLEFLIYFQGNSAPDKSGLPSDRFSAERTGGSVSTLTIQRTQQEDSAVYLCASSLADRGNNSPLHFGNGTRLTVT.

CDR3 residues: CASSPTGGAGNEKLFF. CDR3 nucleotides: TGTGCCAGCAGCCCAACAGGGGGTGCGGGTAATGAAAAACTGTTTTTT. The chain is built from TRBV5-4 and TRBJ1-4; 8 bases align to TRBD1. The CDR3 is made up of 16 amino acids. With 4 bases clipped from V and 4 bases from J, the junction kept 9 bases outside the gene matches. Germline CDR1 is SGHNT and CDR2 is YYREEE (reference sequence).

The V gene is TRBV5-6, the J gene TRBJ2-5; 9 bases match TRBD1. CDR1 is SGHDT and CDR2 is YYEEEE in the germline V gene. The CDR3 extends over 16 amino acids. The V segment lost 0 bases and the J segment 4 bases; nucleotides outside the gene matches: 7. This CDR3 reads CASSLAGTGSRETQYF. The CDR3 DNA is TGTGCCAGCAGCTTGGCCGGGACAGGGAGTCGAGAGACCCAGTACTTC. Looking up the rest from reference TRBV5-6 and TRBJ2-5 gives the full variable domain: DAGVTQSPTHLIKTRGQQVTLRCSPKSGHDTVSWYQQALGQGPQFIFQYYEEEERQRGNFPDRFSGHQFPNYSSELNVNALLLGDSALYLCASSLAGTGSRETQYFGPGTRLLVL.

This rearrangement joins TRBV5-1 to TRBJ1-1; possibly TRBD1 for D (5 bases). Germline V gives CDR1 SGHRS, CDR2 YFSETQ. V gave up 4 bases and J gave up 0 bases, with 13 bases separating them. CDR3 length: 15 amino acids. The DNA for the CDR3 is TGCGCCAGCAGCGGGGACGGAGGGATGAACACTGAAGCTTTCTTT. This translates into CASSGDGGMNTEAFF.

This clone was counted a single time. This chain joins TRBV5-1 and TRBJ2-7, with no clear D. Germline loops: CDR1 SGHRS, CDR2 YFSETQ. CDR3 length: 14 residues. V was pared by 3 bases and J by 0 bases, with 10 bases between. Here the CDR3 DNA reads TGCGCCAGCAGCTCTCTCGCTACCTCCTACGAGCAGTACTTC. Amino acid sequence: CASSSLATSYEQYF.